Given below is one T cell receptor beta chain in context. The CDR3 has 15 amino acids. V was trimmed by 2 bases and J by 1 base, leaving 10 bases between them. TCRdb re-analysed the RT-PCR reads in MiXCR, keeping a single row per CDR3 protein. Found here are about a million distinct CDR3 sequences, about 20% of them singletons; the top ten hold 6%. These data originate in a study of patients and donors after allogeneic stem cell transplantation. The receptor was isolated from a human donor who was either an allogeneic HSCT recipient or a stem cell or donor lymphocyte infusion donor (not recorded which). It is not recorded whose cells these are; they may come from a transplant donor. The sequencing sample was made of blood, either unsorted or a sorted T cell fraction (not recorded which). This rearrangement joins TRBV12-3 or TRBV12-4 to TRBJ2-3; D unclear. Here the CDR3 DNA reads TGTGCCAGCAGTTTACAGCTAGTTGGCACAGATACGCAGTATTTT. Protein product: CASSLQLVGTDTQYF.